The TCR beta chain described here comes from a study of T cells expressing NK-cell markers. The CDR3 sequence is 13 residues long. Germline assignment: CDR1 SQVTM and CDR2 ANQGSEA. No DNA is given; TCRdb re-called the 5' RACE reads and lists each CDR3 protein once. This sample contains about 260,000 distinct CDR3 sequences. This clonotype originated in a woman aged 18-70 years in good health. The specimen was blood T cells: a sorted CD56 or NKG2C T cell subset, CD4+ or CD8+ T cells, or bulk PBMC T cells (not recorded which). The chain employs TRBV29-1 and TRBJ1-3; TCRdb indicates TRBD1, and absent DNA this call remains unverified. The chain's CDR3 is CSVQGALANTIYF.